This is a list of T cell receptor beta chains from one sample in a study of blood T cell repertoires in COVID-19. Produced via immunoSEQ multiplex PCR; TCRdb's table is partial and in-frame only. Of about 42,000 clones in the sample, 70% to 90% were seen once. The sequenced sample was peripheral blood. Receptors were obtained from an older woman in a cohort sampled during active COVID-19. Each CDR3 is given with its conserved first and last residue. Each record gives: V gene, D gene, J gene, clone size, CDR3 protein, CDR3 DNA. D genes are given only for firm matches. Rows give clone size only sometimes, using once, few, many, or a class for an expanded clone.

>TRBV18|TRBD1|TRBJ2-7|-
CASSPGQGLPNEQYF
TGTGCCAGCTCACCCGGACAGGGGTTACCTAATGAGCAGTACTTC
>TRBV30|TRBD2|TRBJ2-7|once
CAWSIRPSGRSRSEQYF
TGTGCCTGGAGTATCCGGCCTAGCGGGAGGTCGAGGTCCGAGCAGTACTTC
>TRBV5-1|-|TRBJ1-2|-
CASSLAGEATYGYTF
TGCGCCAGCAGCTTGGCCGGGGAGGCAACCTATGGCTACACCTTC
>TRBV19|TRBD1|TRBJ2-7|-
CASSKRQGSYEQYF
TGTGCCAGTAGTAAAAGACAGGGCTCCTACGAGCAGTACTTC
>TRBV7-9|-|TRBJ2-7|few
CASSFLGEQYF
TGTGCCAGCAGCTTTCTCGGCGAGCAGTACTTC
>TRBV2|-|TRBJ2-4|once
CASSEAGTPQNIQYF
TGTGCCAGCAGTGAAGCAGGGACACCCCAAAACATTCAGTACTTC
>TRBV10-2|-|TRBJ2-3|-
CASRASYVVRGTDTQYF
TGCGCCAGCCGCGCGTCATATGTGGTGCGGGGCACAGATACGCAGTATTTT
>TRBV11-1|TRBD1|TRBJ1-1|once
CASSIATGTGGQAFF
TGTGCCAGCAGCATCGCTACCGGGACAGGGGGTCAAGCTTTCTTT
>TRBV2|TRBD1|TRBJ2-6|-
CASSEGDRGSGANVLTF
TGTGCCAGCAGTGAGGGGGACAGGGGTTCTGGGGCCAACGTCCTGACTTTC
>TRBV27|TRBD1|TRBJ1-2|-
CASWGQSAGGYTF
TGTGCCAGCTGGGGACAGTCGGCAGGAGGCTACACCTTC
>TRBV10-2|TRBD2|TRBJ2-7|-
CASSETSGFFEQYF
TGCGCCAGTAGTGAGACTAGCGGGTTTTTCGAGCAGTACTTC
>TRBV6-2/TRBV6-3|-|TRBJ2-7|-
CASSYSREQYF
TGTGCCAGCAGTTACTCGAGGGAGCAGTACTTC
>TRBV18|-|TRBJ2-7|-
CASSSRQLGLSFYEQYF
TGTGCCAGCTCATCACGGCAATTAGGACTCTCATTTTACGAGCAGTACTTC
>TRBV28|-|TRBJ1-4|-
CASGDWEGANEKLFF
TGTGCCAGCGGCGATTGGGAGGGAGCTAATGAAAAACTGTTTTTT
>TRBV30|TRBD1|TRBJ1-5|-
CAWTGGAGQPQHF
TGTGCCTGGACAGGGGGCGCGGGGCAGCCCCAGCATTTT
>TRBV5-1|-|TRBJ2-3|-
CASSSTVTDTQYF
TGCGCCAGCAGCTCGACAGTCACAGATACGCAGTATTTT
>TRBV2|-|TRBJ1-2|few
CASSHPGLRGAPNYGYTF
TGTGCCAGCAGTCACCCGGGACTCCGAGGGGCTCCTAACTATGGCTACACCTTC
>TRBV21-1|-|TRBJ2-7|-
CASSKARELSSYEQYF
TGTGCCAGCAGCAAAGCCCGGGAGTTAAGCTCCTACGAGCAGTACTTC
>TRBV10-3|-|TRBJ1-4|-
CAIRMGIQGSYEKLFF
TGTGCCATCAGGATGGGGATACAGGGTAGTTACGAAAAACTGTTTTTT
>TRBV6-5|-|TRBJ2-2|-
CASSYSGPNTGELFF
TGTGCCAGCAGTTACTCGGGCCCGAACACCGGGGAGCTGTTTTTT
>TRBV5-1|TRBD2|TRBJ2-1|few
CASSLAEAGVGFDEQFF
TGCGCCAGCAGCTTGGCCGAAGCGGGAGTTGGGTTTGATGAGCAGTTCTTC
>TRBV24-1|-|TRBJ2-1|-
CATSDYRGTHNEQFF
TGTGCCACCAGTGACTACCGGGGGACCCACAATGAGCAGTTCTTC
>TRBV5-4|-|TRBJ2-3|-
CASSLSGPDTQYF
TGTGCCAGCAGCCTGAGTGGGCCAGATACGCAGTATTTT
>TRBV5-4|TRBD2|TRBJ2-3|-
CASSLRLAGWSTDTQYF
TGTGCCAGCAGCTTGAGGCTAGCGGGATGGAGCACAGATACGCAGTATTTT
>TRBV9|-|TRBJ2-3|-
CASTRFGEPTDTQYF
TGTGCCAGCACCCGGTTTGGGGAGCCAACAGATACGCAGTATTTT
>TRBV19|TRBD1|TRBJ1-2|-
CASSATGNYGYTF
TGTGCCAGTAGTGCGACAGGGAACTATGGCTACACCTTC
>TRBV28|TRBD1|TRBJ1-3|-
CASSLTPGGNTIYF
TGTGCCAGCAGTTTGACCCCAGGGGGGAACACCATATATTTT
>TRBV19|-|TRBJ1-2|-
CASSTSGTGRAF
TGTGCCAGTAGTACCTCCGGGACCGGGAGGGCCTTC
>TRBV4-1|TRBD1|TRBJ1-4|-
CASSLGTANEKLFF
TGCGCCAGCAGCCTGGGGACAGCTAATGAAAAACTGTTTTTT
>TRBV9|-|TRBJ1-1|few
CASSKTPGVEAFF
TGTGCCAGCAGCAAAACCCCCGGGGTTGAAGCTTTCTTT
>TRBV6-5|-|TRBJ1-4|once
CASSQGGEKLFF
TGTGCCAGCAGCCAGGGCGGTGAAAAACTGTTTTTT
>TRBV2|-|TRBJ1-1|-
CASSSDRRNTEAFF
TGTGCCAGCAGTTCCGACAGGAGGAACACTGAAGCTTTCTTT
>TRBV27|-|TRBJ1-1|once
CASSLSWGENTEAFF
TGTGCCAGCAGTTTATCTTGGGGAGAAAACACTGAAGCTTTCTTT
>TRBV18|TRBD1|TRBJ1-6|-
CASSSRDRGDRSPLHF
TGTGCCAGCTCGTCCCGGGACAGGGGTGATCGTTCACCCCTCCACTTT
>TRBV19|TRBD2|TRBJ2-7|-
CASSPPGAGVDEQYF
TGTGCCAGTAGTCCGCCTGGGGCGGGAGTCGACGAGCAGTACTTC
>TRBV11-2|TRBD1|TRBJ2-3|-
CASSSGTGATDTQYF
TGTGCCAGCAGCTCCGGGACAGGGGCCACAGATACGCAGTATTTT
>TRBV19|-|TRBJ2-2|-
CATQGRPIQRNTGELFF
TGTGCCACCCAAGGGAGGCCCATACAGCGGAACACCGGGGAGCTGTTTTTT
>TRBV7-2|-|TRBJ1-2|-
CASSSPSGERGYTF
TGTGCCAGCAGCTCTCCCTCGGGGGAGCGTGGCTACACCTTC
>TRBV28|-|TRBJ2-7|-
CASSSGSYEQYF
TGTGCCAGCAGTTCGGGGTCATACGAGCAGTACTTC
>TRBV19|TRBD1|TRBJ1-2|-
CASSPRTGGGYGYTF
TGTGCCAGTAGTCCACGGACAGGGGGGGGCTATGGCTACACCTTC
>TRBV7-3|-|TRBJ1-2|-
CASSLVAGEGYTF
TGTGCCAGCAGCTTAGTGGCAGGGGAGGGCTACACCTTC
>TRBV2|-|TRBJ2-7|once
CASSEDRVGQYF
TGTGCCAGCAGTGAGGACAGAGTGGGGCAGTACTTC
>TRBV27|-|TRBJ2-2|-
CASSLKIDRQYTGELFF
TGTGCCAGCAGTCTAAAGATAGACAGGCAATATACCGGGGAGCTGTTTTTT
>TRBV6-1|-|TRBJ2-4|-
CASSEMAGQIPIKAKNIQYF
TGTGCCAGCAGTGAAATGGCGGGGCAGATTCCGATCAAAGCCAAAAACATTCAGTACTTC